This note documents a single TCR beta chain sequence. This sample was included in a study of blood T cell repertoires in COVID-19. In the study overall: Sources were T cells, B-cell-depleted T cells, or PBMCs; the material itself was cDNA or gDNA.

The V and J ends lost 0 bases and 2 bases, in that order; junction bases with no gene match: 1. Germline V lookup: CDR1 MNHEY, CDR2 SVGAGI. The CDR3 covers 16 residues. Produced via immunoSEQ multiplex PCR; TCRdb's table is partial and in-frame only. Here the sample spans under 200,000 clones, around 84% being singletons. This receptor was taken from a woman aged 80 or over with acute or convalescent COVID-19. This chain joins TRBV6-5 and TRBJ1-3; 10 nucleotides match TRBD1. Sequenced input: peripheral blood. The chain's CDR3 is CASSYSGTGAGNTIYF. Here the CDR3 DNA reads TGTGCCAGCAGTTACTCGGGGACAGGGGCTGGAAACACCATATATTTT.